The 10 T cell receptor beta chains reported below all come from one sample, sequenced in a study of CD8 T cells in ankylosing spondylitis. TCRdb re-analysed the 5' RACE reads in MiXCR, keeping a single row per CDR3 protein. This table has about 250,000 distinct CDR3 sequences, 15% to 20% appearing once. The sample comprised blood, either unsorted or a sorted T cell fraction (not recorded which). The receptors originated from a male donor with ankylosing spondylitis or in good health (not recorded which).

In this sample, this clonotype turned up a few times. The V and J genes are TRBV25-1 and TRBJ2-2, with 9 bases matching TRBD2. The CDR3 is 16 amino acids. The trim removed 1 base at V and 5 bases at J, leaving 5 bases unmatched. From germline, CDR1 is MGHDK and CDR2 SYGVNS. The CDR3 region is CASSEFLAGWTGELFF. In DNA, the CDR3 is TGTGCCAGCAGTGAATTTCTAGCGGGATGGACCGGGGAGCTGTTTTTT.

The chain joins TRBV7-9 to TRBJ2-3; possibly TRBD2 for D (6 bases). The V and J ends lost 3 bases and 3 bases respectively, with 10 bases between them. Germline assignment: CDR1 SEHNR and CDR2 FQNEAQ (reference sequence). The CDR3 extends over 14 amino acids. In nucleotides, the CDR3 is TGTGCCAGCAGCTTTGGCGGGGAGACAGATACGCAGTATTTT. This codes for CASSFGGETDTQYF.

This clonotype was picked up a small number of times. V and J are TRBV5-1 and TRBJ2-5; D is unresolved. The V end lost 0 bases, the J end lost 5 bases, and 11 bases lay between the germline ends. CDR1 SGHRS and CDR2 YFSETQ come from the germline V gene. CDR3 length: 14 residues. The chain's CDR3 is CASSLAPEFETQYF. In nucleotides, the CDR3 is TGCGCCAGCAGCTTGGCTCCAGAGTTTGAGACCCAGTACTTC.

The rearrangement uses TRBV15 and TRBJ2-5, with 11 bases lining up with TRBD2. V lost 5 bases, J lost 5 bases, and 7 bases stayed unmatched. Germline CDR1 is LNHNV and CDR2 is YYDKDF (reference sequence). CDR3 size: 15 residues. The CDR3 loop reads CATSGRTSGLETQYF. The CDR3 nucleotides read TGTGCCACCAGCGGAAGGACTAGCGGGCTCGAGACCCAGTACTTC. The entire variable domain, with the rest obtained from reference TRBV15 and TRBJ2-5, is as follows: DAMVIQNPRYQVTQFGKPVTLSCSQTLNHNVMYWYQQKSSQAPKLLFHYYDKDFNNEADTPDNFQSRRPNTSFCFLDIRSPGLGDTAMYLCATSGRTSGLETQYFGPGTRLLVL.

V and J are TRBV6-5 and TRBJ2-1; 10 nucleotides match TRBD2. Looked up from germline, CDR1 is MNHEY and CDR2 is SVGAGI. The length of the CDR3 is 16 residues. The junction had 9 bases not matched to a gene; V was cut back by 2 bases and J by 8 bases. The CDR3 DNA sequence: TGTGCCAGCAGTTACGTGGTTAGCGGGAGGTGGGATGAGCAGTTCTTC. Translating it yields CASSYVVSGRWDEQFF.

This clonotype was detected a few times. The V call is TRBV28, the J call TRBJ2-3; 13 positions match TRBD2. CDR1 MDHEN and CDR2 SYDVKM come from the germline V gene. The junction had 12 bases not matched to a gene; V was cut back by 6 bases and J by 3 bases. The CDR3 runs to 18 residues. DNA for the CDR3: TGTGCCAGCAGGCAACCGGGACTAGCGGGATTTCAAACAGATACGCAGTATTTT. Translated, it gives CASRQPGLAGFQTDTQYF.

Only a few counts were recorded for this clonotype. This chain uses TRBV7-9 with TRBJ2-5, with D perhaps matching TRBD1 (5 bases). V shed 1 base and J shed 5 bases, with 11 bases lying between them. The CDR3 loop spans 14 amino acids. The germline CDR1 and CDR2 sequences are SEHNR and FQNEAQ (reference sequence). The CDR3 DNA sequence: TGTGCCAGCAGCTTAGTCGACCCAGGGGAGACCCAGTACTTC. Translating it yields CASSLVDPGETQYF.

V usage is TRBV20-1 and J usage is TRBJ2-1, with 13 bases aligning to TRBD2. The CDR3 contains 16 residues. From germline, CDR1 is DFQATT and CDR2 SNEGSKA (reference sequence). Germline trimming cut 3 bases from V and 2 bases from J; bases unmatched to any gene: 4. CDR3 bases: TGCAGTGCTAGCCGGGGACTAGCGGGAACCTACAATGAGCAGTTCTTC. Amino acids: CSASRGLAGTYNEQFF.

This clonotype was found many times. This chain uses TRBV5-1 with TRBJ2-2; TRBD2 is a possible D gene (5 bases). In germline, CDR1 is SGHRS, CDR2 YFSETQ. Trimming removed 2 bases at V and 6 bases at J, with 11 bases between. The CDR3 runs 14 residues. The CDR3 DNA reads as TGCGCCAGCAGCTTCCACGGGATCGCCGGGGAGCTGTTTTTT. Translation gives CASSFHGIAGELFF.

Only a few counts were recorded for this clonotype. The rearrangement links TRBV20-1 to TRBJ2-7; D ambiguous. There are 14 residues in the CDR3. Germline-derived CDR1 and CDR2 are DFQATT and SNEGSKA (reference sequence). V was pared by 4 bases and J by 3 bases, with 16 bases between. The CDR3 region is CSAISVDPYYEQYF. Written as DNA, the CDR3 is TGCAGTGCTATTTCGGTAGATCCCTACTACGAGCAGTACTTC.